A selection of T cell receptor beta chains follows, all from one sample in a study of OX40 agonist ivuxolimab in advanced cancers. TCRdb's table, derived via immunoSEQ multiplex PCR, lists solely in-frame clones and lacks some. The repertoire holds about 69,000 clones, about three quarters seen once, with 2% to 2.5% in the top ten. Source: CD4+ or CD8+ T cells sorted from blood, taken in a trial of the OX40 agonist ivuxolimab. These receptors all stem from an adult with an advanced solid tumor such as melanoma, head and neck, liver or kidney cancer. Each CDR3 is given with its conserved first and last residue.

cdr3_aa: CASSPRGGGLTDTQYF; j_call: TRBJ2-3; v_call: TRBV11-3
cdr3_aa: CASSFDRGSGANVLTF; j_call: TRBJ2-6; v_call: TRBV7-9
cdr3_aa: CASSEVLYNEQFF; j_call: TRBJ2-1; v_call: TRBV2
cdr3_aa: CASRGQGLEQYF; j_call: TRBJ2-7; v_call: TRBV11-2
cdr3_aa: CASSLRGSGEFSPQHF; j_call: TRBJ1-5; v_call: TRBV6-6
cdr3_aa: CASSLGTVTGELFF; j_call: TRBJ2-2; v_call: TRBV7-9
cdr3_aa: CASSRTGVHTGELFF; j_call: TRBJ2-2; v_call: TRBV2
cdr3_aa: CASRASAWTGRSMNTEAFF; j_call: TRBJ1-1; v_call: TRBV19
cdr3_aa: CASSEKVGAGEQYF; j_call: TRBJ2-7; v_call: TRBV6-1
cdr3_aa: CASNLLRGPNQPQHF; j_call: TRBJ1-5; v_call: TRBV2
cdr3_aa: CASAQTGVETQYF; j_call: TRBJ2-5; v_call: TRBV19
cdr3_aa: CAFQSGGKGTGELFF; j_call: TRBJ2-2; v_call: TRBV2
cdr3_aa: CASTDDPGGNTGELFF; j_call: TRBJ2-2; v_call: TRBV5-1
cdr3_aa: CASSLSSGAQETQYF; j_call: TRBJ2-5; v_call: TRBV7-3
cdr3_aa: CAISESGGRAGGYIQYF; j_call: TRBJ2-4; v_call: TRBV10-3
cdr3_aa: CASSVDSSYEQYF; j_call: TRBJ2-7; v_call: TRBV9
cdr3_aa: CASSSGGIIAKNIQYF; j_call: TRBJ2-4; v_call: TRBV28
cdr3_aa: CASSFGDRGQVEQFF; j_call: TRBJ2-1; v_call: TRBV7-2
cdr3_aa: CASRPDRGQVGELFF; j_call: TRBJ2-2; v_call: TRBV6-1
cdr3_aa: CASSERGGDYNEQFF; j_call: TRBJ2-1; v_call: TRBV2
cdr3_aa: CAWSKRGGWEQYF; j_call: TRBJ2-7; v_call: TRBV30
cdr3_aa: CASKARRDTGELFF; j_call: TRBJ2-2; v_call: TRBV19
cdr3_aa: CASRKQGTSYEQYF; j_call: TRBJ2-7; v_call: TRBV7-2
cdr3_aa: CASATLAGGREETQYF; j_call: TRBJ2-5; v_call: TRBV7-7
cdr3_aa: CASSSGGDTTDTQYF; j_call: TRBJ2-3; v_call: TRBV5-4
cdr3_aa: CASSLVQGPRGKLFF; j_call: TRBJ1-4; v_call: TRBV5-1
cdr3_aa: CASSLSQGKLFF; j_call: TRBJ1-4; v_call: TRBV19
cdr3_aa: CASSFKQAYGYTF; j_call: TRBJ1-2; v_call: TRBV27
cdr3_aa: CASSPDRRNQPQHF; j_call: TRBJ1-5; v_call: TRBV7-2
cdr3_aa: CASRKTTGSYEQYF; j_call: TRBJ2-7; v_call: TRBV7-2
cdr3_aa: CAWSVLGRVWDAGNTIYF; j_call: TRBJ1-3; v_call: TRBV30
cdr3_aa: CAWNPGQGISSPLHF; j_call: TRBJ1-6; v_call: TRBV30
cdr3_aa: CASSRSGGASGELFF; j_call: TRBJ2-2; v_call: TRBV9
cdr3_aa: CAWTFNTRTEAFF; j_call: TRBJ1-1; v_call: TRBV30
cdr3_aa: CATAGSPLGEQYF; j_call: TRBJ2-7; v_call: TRBV25-1
cdr3_aa: CAWGQRNQPQHF; j_call: TRBJ1-5; v_call: TRBV30
cdr3_aa: CASSKQGAPYGYTF; j_call: TRBJ1-2; v_call: TRBV27
cdr3_aa: CATLGEGNTGELFF; j_call: TRBJ2-2; v_call: TRBV6-1
cdr3_aa: CASSFQGATGNTIYF; j_call: TRBJ1-3; v_call: TRBV5-1
cdr3_aa: CASSRTGTNSPLHF; j_call: TRBJ1-6; v_call: TRBV28
cdr3_aa: CASGRRSRDSKADTQYF; j_call: TRBJ2-3; v_call: TRBV28
cdr3_aa: CASSLALQAYNEQFF; j_call: TRBJ2-1; v_call: TRBV7-8
cdr3_aa: CASSLANGAGEQFF; j_call: TRBJ2-1; v_call: TRBV7-9
cdr3_aa: CASSPPEVGAREKLFF; j_call: TRBJ1-4; v_call: TRBV18
cdr3_aa: CASSVATREAVYNEQFF; j_call: TRBJ2-1; v_call: TRBV9